Here is one TCR beta chain with its context. The sample belongs to a study of blood T cell repertoires in COVID-19. Authors' analysis steps: Quantification of nucleated cells was approximated via reference gene primer amplification. Here immunoSEQ multiplex PCR was the method, and the copy in TCRdb shows in-frame clones only, minus some. The DNA gave D and trimming, while V, J and clone size come from that table. The sample lists some 170,000 clones, around 80% seen once, with about 7% in the top ten. Looked up from germline, CDR1 is SQVTM and CDR2 is ANQGSEA. This CDR3 contains 13 residues. Trimming removed 6 bases from V and 6 bases from J; junction bases left unmatched: 8.

The sequenced material came from peripheral blood. The chain employs TRBV29-1 and TRBJ1-2; 9 bases agree with TRBD1. The TCR was taken from a woman in her forties with COVID-19, enrolled during active disease. CDR3 sequence reads: CSVGSRDRDGYTF. CDR3 in DNA: TGCAGCGTCGGCAGCCGGGACAGGGATGGCTACACCTTC.